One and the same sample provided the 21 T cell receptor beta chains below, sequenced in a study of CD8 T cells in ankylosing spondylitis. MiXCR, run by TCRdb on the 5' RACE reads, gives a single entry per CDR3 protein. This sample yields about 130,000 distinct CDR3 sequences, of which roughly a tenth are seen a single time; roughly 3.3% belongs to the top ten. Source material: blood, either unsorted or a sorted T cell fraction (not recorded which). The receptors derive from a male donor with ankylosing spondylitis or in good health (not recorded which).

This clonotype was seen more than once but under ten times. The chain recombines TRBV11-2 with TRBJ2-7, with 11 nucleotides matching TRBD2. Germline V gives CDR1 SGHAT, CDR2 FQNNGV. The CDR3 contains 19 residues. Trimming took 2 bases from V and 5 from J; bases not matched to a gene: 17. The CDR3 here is CASSLYFPQLAGVLHEQYF. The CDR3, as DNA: TGTGCCAGCAGCTTATATTTTCCGCAACTAGCGGGAGTTCTCCACGAGCAGTACTTC.

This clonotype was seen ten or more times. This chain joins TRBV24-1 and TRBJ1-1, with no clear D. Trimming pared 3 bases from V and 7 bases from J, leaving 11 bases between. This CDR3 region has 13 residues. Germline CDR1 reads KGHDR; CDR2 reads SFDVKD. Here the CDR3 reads CATSDGDRLEAFF. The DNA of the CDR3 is TGTGCCACCAGTGATGGGGATCGACTTGAAGCTTTCTTT.

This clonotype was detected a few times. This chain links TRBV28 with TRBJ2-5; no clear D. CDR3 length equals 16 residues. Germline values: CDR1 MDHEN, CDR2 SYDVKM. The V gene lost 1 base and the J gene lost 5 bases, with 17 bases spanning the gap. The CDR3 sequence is CASSLYARKRRETQYF. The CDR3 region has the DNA TGTGCCAGCAGTTTATATGCTAGAAAGAGAAGGGAGACCCAGTACTTC.

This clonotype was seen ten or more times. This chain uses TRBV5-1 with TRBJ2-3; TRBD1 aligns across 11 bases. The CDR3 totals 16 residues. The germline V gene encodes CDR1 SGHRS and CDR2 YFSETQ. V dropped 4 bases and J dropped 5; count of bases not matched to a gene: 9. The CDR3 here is CASSPDRGRREDTQYF. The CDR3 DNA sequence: TGCGCCAGCAGCCCGGACAGGGGGCGGCGGGAAGATACGCAGTATTTT.

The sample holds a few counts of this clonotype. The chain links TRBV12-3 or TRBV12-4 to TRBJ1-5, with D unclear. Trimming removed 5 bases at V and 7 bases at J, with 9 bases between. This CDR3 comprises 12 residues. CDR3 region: CASSTGRQPQHF. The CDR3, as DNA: TGTGCCAGCAGTACTGGTAGGCAGCCCCAGCATTTT.

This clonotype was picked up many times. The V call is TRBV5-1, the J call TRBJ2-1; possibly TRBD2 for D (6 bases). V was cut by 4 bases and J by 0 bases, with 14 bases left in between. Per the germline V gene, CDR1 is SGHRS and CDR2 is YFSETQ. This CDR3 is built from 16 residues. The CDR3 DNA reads TGCGCCAGCAGCCCCGAGGAGGGACGCTCCTACAATGAGCAGTTCTTC. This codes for CASSPEEGRSYNEQFF.

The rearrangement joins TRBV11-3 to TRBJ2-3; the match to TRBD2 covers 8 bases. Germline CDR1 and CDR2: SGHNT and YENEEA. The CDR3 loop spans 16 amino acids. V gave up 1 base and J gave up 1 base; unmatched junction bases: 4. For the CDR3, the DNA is TGTGCCAGCAGCTTAGTGGCGGGAGGTGGCACAGATACGCAGTATTTT. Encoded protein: CASSLVAGGGTDTQYF. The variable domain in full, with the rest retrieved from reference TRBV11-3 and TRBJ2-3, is EAGVVQSPRYKIIEKKQPVAFWCNPISGHNTLYWYLQNLGQGPELLIRYENEEAVDDSQLPKDRFSAERLKGVDSTLKIQPAELGDSAVYLCASSLVAGGGTDTQYFGPGTRLTVL.

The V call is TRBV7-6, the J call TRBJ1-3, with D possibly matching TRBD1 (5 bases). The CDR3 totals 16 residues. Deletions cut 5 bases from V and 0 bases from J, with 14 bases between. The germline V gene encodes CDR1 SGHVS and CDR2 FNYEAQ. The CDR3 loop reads CASSAVSQGSGNTIYF. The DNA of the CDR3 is TGTGCCAGCAGCGCCGTCTCCCAGGGCTCTGGAAACACCATATATTTT.

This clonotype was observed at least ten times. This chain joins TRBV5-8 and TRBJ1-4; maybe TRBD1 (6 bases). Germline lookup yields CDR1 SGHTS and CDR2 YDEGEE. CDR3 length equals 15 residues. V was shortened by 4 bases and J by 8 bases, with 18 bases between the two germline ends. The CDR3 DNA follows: TGTGCCAGCAGCCCCGGACAGCCCCGGTACGAAAAACTGTTTTTT. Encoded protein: CASSPGQPRYEKLFF. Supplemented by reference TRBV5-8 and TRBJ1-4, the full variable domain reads EAGVTQSPTHLIKTRGQQATLRCSPISGHTSVYWYQQALGLGLQFLLWYDEGEERNRGNFPPRFSGRQFPNYSSELNVNALELEDSALYLCASSPGQPRYEKLFFGSGTQLSVL.

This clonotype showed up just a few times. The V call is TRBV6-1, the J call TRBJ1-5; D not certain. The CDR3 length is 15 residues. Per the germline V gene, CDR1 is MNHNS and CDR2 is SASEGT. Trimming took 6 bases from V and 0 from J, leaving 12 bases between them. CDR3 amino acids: CASRPSGDSNQPQHF. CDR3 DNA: TGTGCCAGCAGACCCAGCGGGGATAGCAATCAGCCCCAGCATTTT.

DNA for the CDR3: TGTGCCAGCAGCTTAGGCTCGGGACTAGATACCTACGAGCAGTACTTC. It codes for CASSLGSGLDTYEQYF. V is TRBV13 and J is TRBJ2-7, with TRBD2 matching 8 bases. CDR3 length equals 16 residues. V was pared by 0 bases and J by 2 bases, with 6 bases of the junction left unmatched. From germline, CDR1 is PRHDT and CDR2 FYEKMQ (reference sequence).

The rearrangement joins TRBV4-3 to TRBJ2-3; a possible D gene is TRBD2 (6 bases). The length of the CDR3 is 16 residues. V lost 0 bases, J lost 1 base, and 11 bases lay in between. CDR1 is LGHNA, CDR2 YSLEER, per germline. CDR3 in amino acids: CASSQDLTGGTDTQYF. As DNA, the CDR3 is TGCGCCAGCAGCCAAGATCTTACGGGAGGCACAGATACGCAGTATTTT.

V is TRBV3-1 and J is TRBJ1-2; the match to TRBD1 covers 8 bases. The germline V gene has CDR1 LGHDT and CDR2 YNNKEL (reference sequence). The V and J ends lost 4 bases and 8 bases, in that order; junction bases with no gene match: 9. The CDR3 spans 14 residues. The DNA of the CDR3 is TGTGCCAGCAGCCCTACAGGGGGGCTAGGAGGCTACACCTTC. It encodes CASSPTGGLGGYTF.

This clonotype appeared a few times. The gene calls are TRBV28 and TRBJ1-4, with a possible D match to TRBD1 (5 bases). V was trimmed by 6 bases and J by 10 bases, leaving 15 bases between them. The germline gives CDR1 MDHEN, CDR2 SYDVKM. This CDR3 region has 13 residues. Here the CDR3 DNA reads TGTGCCAGCAGCCGGGGGGTTCTCGGAAAACTGTTTTTT. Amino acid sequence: CASSRGVLGKLFF.

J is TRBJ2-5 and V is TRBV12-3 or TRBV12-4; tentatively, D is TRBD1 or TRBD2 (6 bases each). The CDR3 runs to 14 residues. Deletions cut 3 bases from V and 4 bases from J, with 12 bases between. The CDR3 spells CASSFNTGAETQYF. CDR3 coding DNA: TGTGCCAGCAGTTTTAATACGGGGGCAGAGACCCAGTACTTC.

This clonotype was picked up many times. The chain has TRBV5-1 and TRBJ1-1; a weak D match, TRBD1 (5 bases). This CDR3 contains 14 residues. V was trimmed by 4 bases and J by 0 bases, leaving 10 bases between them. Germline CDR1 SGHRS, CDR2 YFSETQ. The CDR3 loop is CASSPDTLNTEAFF. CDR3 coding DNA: TGCGCCAGCAGCCCGGACACACTGAACACTGAAGCTTTCTTT. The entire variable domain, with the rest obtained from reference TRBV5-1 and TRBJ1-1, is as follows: KAGVTQTPRYLIKTRGQQVTLSCSPISGHRSVSWYQQTPGQGLQFLFEYFSETQRNKGNFPGRFSGRQFSNSRSEMNVSTLELGDSALYLCASSPDTLNTEAFFGQGTRLTVV.

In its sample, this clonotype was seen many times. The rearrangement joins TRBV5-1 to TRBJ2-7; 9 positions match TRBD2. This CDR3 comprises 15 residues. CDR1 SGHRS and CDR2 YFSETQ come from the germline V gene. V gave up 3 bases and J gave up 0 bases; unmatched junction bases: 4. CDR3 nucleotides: TGCGCCAGCAGCTCTCTAGCGGGGAGCTCCTACGAGCAGTACTTC. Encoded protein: CASSSLAGSSYEQYF.

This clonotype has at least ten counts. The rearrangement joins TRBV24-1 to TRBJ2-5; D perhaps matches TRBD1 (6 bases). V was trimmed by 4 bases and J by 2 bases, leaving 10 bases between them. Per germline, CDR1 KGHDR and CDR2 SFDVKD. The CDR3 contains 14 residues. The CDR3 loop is CATSDPGQQETQYF. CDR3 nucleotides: TGTGCCACCAGTGACCCGGGACAACAAGAGACCCAGTACTTC.

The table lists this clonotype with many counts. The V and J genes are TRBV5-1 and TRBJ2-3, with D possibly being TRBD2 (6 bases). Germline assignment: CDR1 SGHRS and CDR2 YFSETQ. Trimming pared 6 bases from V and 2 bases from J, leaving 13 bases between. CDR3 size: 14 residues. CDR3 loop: CASTARGFTDTQYF. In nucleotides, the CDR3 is TGCGCCAGCACGGCGCGGGGTTTCACAGATACGCAGTATTTT.

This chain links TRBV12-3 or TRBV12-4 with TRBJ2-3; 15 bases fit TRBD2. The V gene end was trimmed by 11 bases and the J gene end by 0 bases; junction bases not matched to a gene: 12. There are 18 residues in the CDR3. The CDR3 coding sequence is TGTGCCCTCAGATACGGGACTAGCGGGAGGACTAGCACAGATACGCAGTATTTT. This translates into CALRYGTSGRTSTDTQYF.

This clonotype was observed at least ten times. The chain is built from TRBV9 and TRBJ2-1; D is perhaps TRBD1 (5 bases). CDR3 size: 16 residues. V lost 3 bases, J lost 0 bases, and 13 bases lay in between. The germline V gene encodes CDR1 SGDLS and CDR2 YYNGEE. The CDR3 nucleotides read TGTGCCAGCAGCGCGACGGACACATACTCCTACAATGAGCAGTTCTTC. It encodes CASSATDTYSYNEQFF.